The 26 T cell receptor beta chains below come from one sample, sequenced in a study of blood T cell repertoires in COVID-19 (TCRdb year 2020). Library preparation was by the immunoSEQ multiplex PCR assay. TCRdb carries this immuneACCESS record with in-frame sequences only. Its versions omit some clonotypes, under half of them owing to an unresolved V gene in the studies checked, with the rest unexplained. The sample yields 150,000 to 200,000 clones; around four fifths were counted once. The ten most abundant clones make up roughly 13% of the sample. The sequenced sample was PBMCs or T cells enriched from blood (not recorded which). These receptors came from a woman aged 55-69 years who had recovered from COVID-19.

The chain joins TRBV6-6 to TRBJ1-1; D uncertain. Trimming removed 10 bases at V and 4 bases at J, with 13 bases between. In germline, CDR1 is MNHNY, CDR2 SVGAGI (reference sequence). The CDR3 length is 12 residues. CDR3 in DNA: TGTGCCACCCGGACCGCGGGCACTGAAGCTTTCTTT. This sequence encodes CATRTAGTEAFF.

This clone was picked up a small number of times. Germline and junction disagree at one end, which may indicate a read error. The genes are TRBV5-1 and TRBJ1-2; possible D gene TRBD1, 5 bases. Germline CDR1 is SGHRS and CDR2 is YFSETQ. The CDR3 totals 12 residues. The chain's CDR3 is CASSLGFRDAAF. CDR3 coding DNA: TGCGCCAGCAGCTTGGGTTTCAGGGATGCGGCCTTC.

This clone was counted a single time. The chain has TRBV7-2 and TRBJ2-5; a possible D gene is TRBD2 (5 bases). Germline assignment: CDR1 SGHTA and CDR2 FQGNSA. Trimming left V 3 bases short and J 9 bases short, with 17 bases between. The CDR3 contains 14 residues. The CDR3, as DNA: TGTGCCAGCAGCTTGTTGCGGGCGGCCGAGGCCCAGTACTTC. It is translated as CASSLLRAAEAQYF.

The chain couples TRBV3-1 (or the pseudogene TRBV3-2) to TRBJ1-2, with a weak D call TRBD1 (6 bases). V dropped 6 bases and J dropped 10 bases, with 18 bases sitting between them. The CDR3 consists of 13 residues. Looked up from germline, CDR1 is LGHDT and CDR2 is YNNKEL (reference sequence). The CDR3 sequence: CASSQAGEGTYTF. In DNA, the CDR3 is TGTGCCAGCAGTCAGGCAGGGGAAGGAACCTACACCTTC.

This clone was observed a few times. This rearrangement joins TRBV30 to TRBJ1-2; 8 bases fit TRBD1. The V and J ends lost 2 bases and 4 bases, in that order; junction bases with no gene match: 9. Germline V lookup: CDR1 GTSNPN, CDR2 SVGIG (reference sequence). CDR3 length equals 15 residues. This chain's CDR3 is CAWSQRQGALYGYTF. DNA of the CDR3: TGTGCCTGGAGTCAACGCCAGGGGGCCCTCTATGGCTACACCTTC.

This chain's CDR3 is CASSFSQGASGEQFF. For the CDR3, the DNA is TGTGCCAGCAGCTTTTCCCAGGGGGCTTCGGGAGAGCAGTTCTTC. This chain uses TRBV5-4 with TRBJ2-1, with 8 nucleotides matching TRBD1. CDR3 length: 15 residues. The V segment lost 2 bases and the J segment 10 bases; nucleotides outside the gene matches: 11. Germline V gene lookup returns CDR1 SGHNT and CDR2 YYREEE (reference sequence).

The chain uses TRBV6-5 and TRBJ2-2; 7 bases map to TRBD1. Losses at the gene ends were 5 bases for V and 6 bases for J; bases not matched to a gene: 0. From germline, CDR1 is MNHEY and CDR2 SVGAGI. The CDR3 is made up of 12 amino acids. CDR3 sequence (DNA): TGTGCCAGCAGTCAGGGGGCCGGGGAGCTGTTTTTT. Translating gives CASSQGAGELFF.

The V and J genes are TRBV28 and TRBJ2-5; TRBD2 agrees at 9 bases. Germline V gene sequence: CDR1 MDHEN, CDR2 SYDVKM. V dropped 6 bases and J dropped 10; count of bases not matched to a gene: 6. This CDR3 region has 12 residues. As DNA, the CDR3 is TGTGCCAGCAGCCGCGGGGGGGAAGACCAGTACTTC. As protein: CASSRGGEDQYF.

V usage is TRBV3-1 (or the pseudogene TRBV3-2) and J usage is TRBJ2-7, with 7 bases lining up with TRBD2. The CDR3 length is 12 residues. V shed 10 bases and J 1 base; nucleotides not matched to a gene: 4. Germline-derived CDR1 and CDR2 are LGHDT and YNNKEL (reference sequence). The CDR3 spells CATPGGSYEQYF. CDR3 bases: TGTGCCACCCCGGGGGGATCCTACGAGCAGTACTTC.

The CDR3, as DNA: TGTGCCAGCCCCAAAAGCCCATCAGGGTGTCAGCCCCAGCATTTT. It specifies CASPKSPSGCQPQHF. This chain connects TRBV21-1 to TRBJ1-5; no check of the table's D call, TRBD1, against the DNA was made. TRBV21-1 is a pseudogene locus. The CDR3 is made up of 15 amino acids.

This clone has just one count. The CDR3 DNA reads TGTGCCAGCAGAACGCAGCGGGATTCTGGGATTCAGTACTTC. As protein: CASRTQRDSGIQYF. This rearrangement joins TRBV3-1 (or the pseudogene TRBV3-2) to TRBJ2-4; the match to TRBD2 covers 7 bases. V lost 6 bases and J lost 10; bases outside the gene matches: 12. Germline-derived CDR1 and CDR2 are LGHDT and YNNKEL (reference sequence). The CDR3 spans 14 residues.

V and J are TRBV19 and TRBJ1-1; D remains unclear. The ends were cut back, 3 bases at V and 5 bases at J, with 19 bases in the middle. In germline, CDR1 is LNHDA, CDR2 SQIVND (reference sequence). The CDR3 runs 16 residues. CDR3 sequence (DNA): TGTGCCAGTAGTATTATGTTTGTCGCAGGCCGGACTGAAGCTTTCTTT. Its translation: CASSIMFVAGRTEAFF.

The rearrangement links TRBV7-9 to TRBJ1-4; 9 positions match TRBD1. Unmatched junction bases numbered 5, after V lost 5 bases and J lost 7 bases. This CDR3 has 14 amino acids. Germline V lookup: CDR1 SEHNR, CDR2 FQNEAQ (reference sequence). The CDR3 protein is CASSRGQGAEKLFF. CDR3 DNA: TGTGCCAGCAGCCGGGGACAGGGAGCTGAAAAACTGTTTTTT. The complete variable domain, with remaining parts taken from reference TRBV7-9 and TRBJ1-4, reads DTGVSQNPRHKITKRGQNVTFRCDPISEHNRLYWYRQTLGQGPEFLTYFQNEAQLEKSRLLSDRFSAERPKGSFSTLEIQRTEQGDSAMYLCASSRGQGAEKLFFGSGTQLSVL.

The chain is built from TRBV15 and TRBJ2-1; D is ambiguous. The CDR3 is made up of 11 amino acids. Looked up from germline, CDR1 is LNHNV and CDR2 is YYDKDF (reference sequence). The V end was cut by 8 bases, the J end by 7 bases, with 9 bases between. Written as DNA, the CDR3 is TGTGCCACCGCTGACTGGAATGAGCAGTTCTTC. Translation gives CATADWNEQFF.

The chain uses TRBV27 and TRBJ1-1; D may be TRBD1 (6 bases). V was pared by 0 bases and J by 8 bases, with 10 bases between. CDR1 and CDR2 (germline): MNHEY, SMNVEV (reference sequence). CDR3 length equals 13 residues. CDR3 in DNA: TGTGCCAGCAGTTTATCGACAGGCATCGAAGCTTTCTTT. Its protein is CASSLSTGIEAFF.

The chain joins TRBV28 to TRBJ1-4; D gene unclear. Germline CDR1 reads MDHEN; CDR2 reads SYDVKM. This CDR3 is 12 amino acids long. Deletions cut 8 bases from V and 8 bases from J, with 12 bases between. The CDR3 region is CASGVGGEKLFF. Written as DNA, the CDR3 is TGTGCCAGCGGAGTAGGTGGCGAAAAACTGTTTTTT.

The chain's CDR3 is CASSYSAGGSGNTIYF. For the CDR3, the DNA is TGTGCCAGCAGTTACTCGGCAGGGGGCTCTGGAAACACCATATATTTT. The rearrangement uses TRBV6-5 and TRBJ1-3; 7 bases line up with TRBD1. With V trimmed by 0 bases and J by 0 bases, 2 bases remained unmatched. CDR1 MNHEY and CDR2 SVGAGI come from the germline V gene. This CDR3 comprises 16 residues.

The chain recombines TRBV9 with TRBJ1-4; 8 nucleotides match TRBD1. Germline CDR1 is SGDLS and CDR2 is YYNGEE. CDR3 size: 14 residues. With V trimmed by 4 bases and J by 7 bases, 6 bases remained unmatched. In DNA, the CDR3 is TGTGCCAGCAGCATCACAGGGGGAAGTGAAAAACTGTTTTTT. Translating gives CASSITGGSEKLFF.

The CDR3 region has the DNA TGTGCCATCAGTGGGGCGGGAGTCGAGACCCAGTACTTC. It encodes CAISGAGVETQYF. The chain carries TRBV10-3 and TRBJ2-5; 7 bases fit TRBD2. Germline V gene lookup returns CDR1 ENHRY and CDR2 SYGVKD. The CDR3 spans 13 residues. V trimming: 4 bases; J trimming: 5 bases; junction bases outside the gene matches: 4.

The table lists this clone with a count of one. The chain combines TRBV10-3 with TRBJ1-3; a possible D gene is TRBD1 (6 bases). There are 14 residues in the CDR3. Trimming stripped 10 bases from V and 9 bases from J, with 22 bases between. The germline V gene encodes CDR1 ENHRY and CDR2 SYGVKD. CDR3 sequence (DNA): TGTGCCAGCGGACAGTCTGCTCTGGTCGGCACCATATATTTT. It translates to CASGQSALVGTIYF.

The chain employs TRBV6-5 and TRBJ2-1, with 9 bases that match TRBD1. CDR3 length: 13 residues. With V trimmed by 11 bases and J by 3 bases, 5 bases remained unmatched. The germline CDR1 and CDR2 sequences are MNHEY and SVGAGI. CDR3 loop: CAGRDRVYNEQFF. CDR3 coding DNA: TGTGCCGGCCGGGACAGGGTCTACAATGAGCAGTTCTTC.

The gene calls are TRBV7-8 and TRBJ1-1; perhaps TRBD1 as D (5 bases). CDR3 length equals 15 residues. Trimming took 0 bases from V and 5 from J, leaving 13 bases between them. Germline V CDR1 and CDR2: SGHVS, FQNEAQ. Here the CDR3 reads CASSLAGHMGTEAFF. CDR3 coding DNA: TGTGCCAGCAGCTTAGCCGGACATATGGGGACTGAAGCTTTCTTT.

The chain recombines TRBV11-2 with TRBJ2-7; D is unclear. The CDR3 contains 14 residues. Trimming removed 5 bases from V and 5 bases from J, with 16 bases in between. CDR1 and CDR2 from the germline V gene are SGHAT and FQNNGV. The chain's CDR3 is CASSRARLSNEQYF. CDR3 nucleotides: TGTGCCAGCAGCCGCGCACGTCTTAGCAACGAGCAGTACTTC.

The V gene is TRBV5-1, the J gene TRBJ1-1; a possible D gene is TRBD1 (5 bases). The germline gives CDR1 SGHRS, CDR2 YFSETQ. The CDR3 is 15 residues long. Trimming removed 0 bases at V and 7 bases at J, with 16 bases between. CDR3 in DNA: TGCGCCAGCAGCTTGGTAGGAGGGTCGAGGGGTGAAGCTTTCTTT. This gives the protein CASSLVGGSRGEAFF.

This chain joins TRBV18 and TRBJ1-3; possible D gene TRBD1, 5 bases. Per germline, CDR1 KGHSH and CDR2 LQKENI. V was clipped by 6 bases and J by 8 bases, with 17 bases between them. The CDR3 extends over 14 amino acids. CDR3 DNA sequence: TGTGCCAGCTCGCCTGGGGCGGGACGAGACACCATATATTTT. This translates into CASSPGAGRDTIYF.

This rearrangement joins TRBV7-9 to TRBJ2-1, with D possibly being TRBD1 (5 bases). The V and J ends lost 3 bases and 13 bases respectively, with 19 bases between them. The germline gives CDR1 SEHNR, CDR2 FQNEAQ (reference sequence). The CDR3 loop spans 14 amino acids. The CDR3 DNA is TGTGCCAGCAGCTTCCCTAGAGACAGAGGATTACAGTTCTTC. It is translated as CASSFPRDRGLQFF.